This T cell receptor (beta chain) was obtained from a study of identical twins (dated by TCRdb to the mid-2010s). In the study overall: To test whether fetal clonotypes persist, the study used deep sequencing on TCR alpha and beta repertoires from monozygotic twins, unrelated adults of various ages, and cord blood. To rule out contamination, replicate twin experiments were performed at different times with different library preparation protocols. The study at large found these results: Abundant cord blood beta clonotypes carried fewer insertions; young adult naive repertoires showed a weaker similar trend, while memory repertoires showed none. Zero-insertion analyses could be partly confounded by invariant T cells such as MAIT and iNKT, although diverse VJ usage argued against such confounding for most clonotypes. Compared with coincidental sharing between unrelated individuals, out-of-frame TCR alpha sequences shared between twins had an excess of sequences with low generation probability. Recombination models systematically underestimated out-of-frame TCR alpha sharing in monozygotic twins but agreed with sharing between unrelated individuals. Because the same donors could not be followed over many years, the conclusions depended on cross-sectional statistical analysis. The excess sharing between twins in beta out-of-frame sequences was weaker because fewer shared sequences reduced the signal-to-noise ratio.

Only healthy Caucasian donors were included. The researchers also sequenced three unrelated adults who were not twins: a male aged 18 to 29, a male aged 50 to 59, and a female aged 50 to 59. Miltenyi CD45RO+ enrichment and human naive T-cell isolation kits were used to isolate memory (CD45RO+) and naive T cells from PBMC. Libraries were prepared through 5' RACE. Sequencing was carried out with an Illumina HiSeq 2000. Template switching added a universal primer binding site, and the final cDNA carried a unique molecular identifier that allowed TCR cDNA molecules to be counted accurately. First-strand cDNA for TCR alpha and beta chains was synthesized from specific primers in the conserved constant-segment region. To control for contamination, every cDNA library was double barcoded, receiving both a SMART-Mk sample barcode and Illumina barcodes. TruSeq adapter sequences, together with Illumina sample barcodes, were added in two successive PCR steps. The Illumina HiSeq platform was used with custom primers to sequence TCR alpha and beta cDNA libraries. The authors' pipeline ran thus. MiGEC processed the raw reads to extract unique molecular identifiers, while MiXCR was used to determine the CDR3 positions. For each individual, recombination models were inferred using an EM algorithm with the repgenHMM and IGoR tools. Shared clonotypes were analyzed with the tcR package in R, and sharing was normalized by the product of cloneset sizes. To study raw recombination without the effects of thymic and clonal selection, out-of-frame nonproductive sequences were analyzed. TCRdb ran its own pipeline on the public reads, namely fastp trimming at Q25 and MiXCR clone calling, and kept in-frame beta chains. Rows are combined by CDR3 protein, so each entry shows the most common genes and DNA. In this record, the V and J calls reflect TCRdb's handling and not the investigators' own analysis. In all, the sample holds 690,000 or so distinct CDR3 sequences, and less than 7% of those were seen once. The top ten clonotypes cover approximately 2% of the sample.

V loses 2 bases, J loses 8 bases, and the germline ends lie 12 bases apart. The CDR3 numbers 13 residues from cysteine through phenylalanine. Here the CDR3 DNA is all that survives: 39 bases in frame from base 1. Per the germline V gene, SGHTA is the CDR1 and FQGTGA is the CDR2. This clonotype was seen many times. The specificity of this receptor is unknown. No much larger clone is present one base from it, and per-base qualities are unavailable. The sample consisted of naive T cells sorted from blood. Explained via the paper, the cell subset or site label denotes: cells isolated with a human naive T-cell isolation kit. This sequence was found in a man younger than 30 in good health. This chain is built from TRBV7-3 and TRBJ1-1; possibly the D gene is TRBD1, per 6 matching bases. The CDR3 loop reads CASSLRAGEEAFF. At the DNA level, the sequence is TGTGCCAGCAGCTTACGGGCAGGGGAGGAAGCTTTCTTT.